This T cell receptor beta chain was identified during a study of blood T cell repertoires in COVID-19. Study as a whole: Samples representing acute and convalescent COVID-19 were sourced from the United States, Italy and Spain. PBMCs, B-cell-depleted T cells, or T cells were the source of the cDNA or gDNA that made up the material.

As handled by the study authors: Amplifying reference gene primers gave estimates of nucleated cell counts. The repertoire was sequenced with immunoSEQ multiplex PCR; TCRdb's copy has only in-frame clones and lacks some. For V, J and clone size, that table is used; D and trimming come from the DNA. The sample records 350,000 to 400,000 clones, roughly 90% being singletons. Followed longitudinally, the Seattle patients had been enrolled during active infection. Source material: peripheral blood. The origin of this receptor is a woman aged 25 to 39 with COVID-19, enrolled during active disease.

CDR3 sequence: CASGRTGWAYEQYF. CDR3 DNA: TGCGCCAGCGGGAGAACGGGGTGGGCCTACGAGCAGTACTTC. The chain uses TRBV10-2 and TRBJ2-7; D is possibly TRBD2 (5 bases). CDR1 WSHSY and CDR2 SAAADI come from the germline V gene. This CDR3 is built from 14 residues. V was cut by 8 bases and J by 2 bases, with 16 bases left in between.